The 5 T cell receptor beta chains below were found in one sample sequenced in a study of monozygotic twins with inflammatory bowel disease. Following a re-call of the 5' RACE reads, TCRdb has one entry per CDR3 protein and lacks DNA. Recorded for this sample: approximately 390,000 distinct CDR3 sequences. Sequenced sample: blood. The receptors were gathered from a human donor with ulcerative colitis or Crohn's disease, or a healthy co-twin of an affected twin (not recorded which).

This chain uses TRBV27 with TRBJ2-1; TCRdb's D call, TRBD2, is unchecked because there is no DNA. CDR3 length: 14 residues. Germline lookup yields CDR1 MNHEY and CDR2 SMNVEV (reference sequence). The chain's CDR3 is CASSLALGRNEQFF.

The chain combines TRBV5-1 with TRBJ2-3; TCRdb names TRBD2, which stays unverified in the absence of DNA. The CDR3 has 13 amino acids. The germline V gene encodes CDR1 SGHRS and CDR2 YFSETQ. This CDR3 is CASGGGATDTQYF.

The genes are TRBV20-1 and TRBJ2-7; TCRdb proposes TRBD2, but this gene call is untestable without DNA. The CDR3 is 14 residues long. Germline-derived CDR1 and CDR2 are DFQATT and SNEGSKA (reference sequence). The CDR3 region is CSASRTSGSYEQYF.

J is TRBJ2-5 and V is TRBV29-1; TCRdb designates TRBD1, a call that cannot be tested without DNA. This CDR3 is 12 amino acids long. CDR1 SQVTM and CDR2 ANQGSEA come from the germline V gene. The CDR3 protein is CSARPSQETQYF.

The CDR3 loop is CASSLGVLQPQHF. The J gene is TRBJ1-5, the V gene TRBV11-2. The germline gives CDR1 SGHAT, CDR2 FQNNGV. This CDR3 comprises 13 residues.